The clone carrying this T cell receptor (beta chain) was found many times. No antigen is known for it. These data are taken from a study of T cells after yellow fever vaccination. Overall study results and limits: Reappearing after the booster were most of the clones from primary vaccination (around 96% CD4, around 90% CD8). Highly abundant clonotypes carried over from the bulk population could end up in FACS-sorted repertoires as contaminants.

Synthesis of TCR cDNA relied on 5'RACE template switching, which attached a universal primer site and UMIs. TCRdb itself ran the 5' RACE reads through MiXCR, one entry per CDR3 protein. The sample holds about 240,000 distinct CDR3 sequences; about 7% are singletons and the top ten take 0.65% to 0.9%. The input for sequencing was CD4+ T cells sorted from PBMCs, taken 15 days after the yellow fever booster vaccination. The TCR comes from a young man who received the YFV17D yellow fever vaccine.

The CDR3 DNA reads TGCAGTGCTAGATTAGCGGGACGGATAGCCAAAAACATTCAGTACTTC. Its translation is CSARLAGRIAKNIQYF. V gene TRBV20-1 combines with J gene TRBJ2-4; 8 bases fit TRBD2. The CDR3 is 16 amino acids. In germline, CDR1 is DFQATT, CDR2 SNEGSKA (reference sequence). The J segment lost 0 bases and the V segment lost 2 bases, leaving 6 bases of the junction unmatched.